This T cell receptor (beta chain) was profiled in a study of T-cell reconstitution after alpha-beta-depleted transplantation in children. General observations from the study: Alpha-beta T cells present about two months after transplant were reported to originate from several hundred expanded graft clones. After one year, T-cell counts and TCRbeta diversity mostly came from new T cells.

This clonotype was counted a few times. What it binds is not known. Unique molecular identifiers were used in preparing the TCRbeta library. MiXCR, applied by TCRdb to the PCR reads, yields one record per CDR3 protein. The sample records 250,000 to 400,000 distinct CDR3 sequences, approximately 23% being singletons. The source of this sequence is a male patient younger than 18 who had a stem cell transplant for acute lymphoblastic leukemia, so the T cells may come from the graft donor. The sample was PBMCs, mostly from graft donor cells, taken 180 days after TCRalphabeta/CD19-depleted stem cell transplant.

The chain's CDR3 is CASSQGRLLAKNIQYF. In DNA, the CDR3 is TGCGCCAGCAGCCAAGGACGTCTTCTAGCCAAAAACATTCAGTACTTC. This chain uses TRBV4-1 with TRBJ2-4; D is uncertain. The V gene's germline CDR1 is MGHRA and CDR2 YSYEKL. The CDR3 extends over 16 amino acids. V lost 1 base and J 0 bases, leaving 10 bases between the germline ends.